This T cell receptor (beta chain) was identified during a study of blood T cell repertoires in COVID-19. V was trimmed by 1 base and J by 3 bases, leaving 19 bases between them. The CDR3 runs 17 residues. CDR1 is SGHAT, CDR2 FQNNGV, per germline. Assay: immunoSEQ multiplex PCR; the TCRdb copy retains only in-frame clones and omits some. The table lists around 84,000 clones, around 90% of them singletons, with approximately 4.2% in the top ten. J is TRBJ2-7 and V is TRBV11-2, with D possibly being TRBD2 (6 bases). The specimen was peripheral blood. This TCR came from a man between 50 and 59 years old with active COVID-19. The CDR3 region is CASSLVRPSSANYEQYF. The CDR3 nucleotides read TGTGCCAGCAGCTTAGTCCGTCCTTCTAGCGCGAACTACGAGCAGTACTTC.